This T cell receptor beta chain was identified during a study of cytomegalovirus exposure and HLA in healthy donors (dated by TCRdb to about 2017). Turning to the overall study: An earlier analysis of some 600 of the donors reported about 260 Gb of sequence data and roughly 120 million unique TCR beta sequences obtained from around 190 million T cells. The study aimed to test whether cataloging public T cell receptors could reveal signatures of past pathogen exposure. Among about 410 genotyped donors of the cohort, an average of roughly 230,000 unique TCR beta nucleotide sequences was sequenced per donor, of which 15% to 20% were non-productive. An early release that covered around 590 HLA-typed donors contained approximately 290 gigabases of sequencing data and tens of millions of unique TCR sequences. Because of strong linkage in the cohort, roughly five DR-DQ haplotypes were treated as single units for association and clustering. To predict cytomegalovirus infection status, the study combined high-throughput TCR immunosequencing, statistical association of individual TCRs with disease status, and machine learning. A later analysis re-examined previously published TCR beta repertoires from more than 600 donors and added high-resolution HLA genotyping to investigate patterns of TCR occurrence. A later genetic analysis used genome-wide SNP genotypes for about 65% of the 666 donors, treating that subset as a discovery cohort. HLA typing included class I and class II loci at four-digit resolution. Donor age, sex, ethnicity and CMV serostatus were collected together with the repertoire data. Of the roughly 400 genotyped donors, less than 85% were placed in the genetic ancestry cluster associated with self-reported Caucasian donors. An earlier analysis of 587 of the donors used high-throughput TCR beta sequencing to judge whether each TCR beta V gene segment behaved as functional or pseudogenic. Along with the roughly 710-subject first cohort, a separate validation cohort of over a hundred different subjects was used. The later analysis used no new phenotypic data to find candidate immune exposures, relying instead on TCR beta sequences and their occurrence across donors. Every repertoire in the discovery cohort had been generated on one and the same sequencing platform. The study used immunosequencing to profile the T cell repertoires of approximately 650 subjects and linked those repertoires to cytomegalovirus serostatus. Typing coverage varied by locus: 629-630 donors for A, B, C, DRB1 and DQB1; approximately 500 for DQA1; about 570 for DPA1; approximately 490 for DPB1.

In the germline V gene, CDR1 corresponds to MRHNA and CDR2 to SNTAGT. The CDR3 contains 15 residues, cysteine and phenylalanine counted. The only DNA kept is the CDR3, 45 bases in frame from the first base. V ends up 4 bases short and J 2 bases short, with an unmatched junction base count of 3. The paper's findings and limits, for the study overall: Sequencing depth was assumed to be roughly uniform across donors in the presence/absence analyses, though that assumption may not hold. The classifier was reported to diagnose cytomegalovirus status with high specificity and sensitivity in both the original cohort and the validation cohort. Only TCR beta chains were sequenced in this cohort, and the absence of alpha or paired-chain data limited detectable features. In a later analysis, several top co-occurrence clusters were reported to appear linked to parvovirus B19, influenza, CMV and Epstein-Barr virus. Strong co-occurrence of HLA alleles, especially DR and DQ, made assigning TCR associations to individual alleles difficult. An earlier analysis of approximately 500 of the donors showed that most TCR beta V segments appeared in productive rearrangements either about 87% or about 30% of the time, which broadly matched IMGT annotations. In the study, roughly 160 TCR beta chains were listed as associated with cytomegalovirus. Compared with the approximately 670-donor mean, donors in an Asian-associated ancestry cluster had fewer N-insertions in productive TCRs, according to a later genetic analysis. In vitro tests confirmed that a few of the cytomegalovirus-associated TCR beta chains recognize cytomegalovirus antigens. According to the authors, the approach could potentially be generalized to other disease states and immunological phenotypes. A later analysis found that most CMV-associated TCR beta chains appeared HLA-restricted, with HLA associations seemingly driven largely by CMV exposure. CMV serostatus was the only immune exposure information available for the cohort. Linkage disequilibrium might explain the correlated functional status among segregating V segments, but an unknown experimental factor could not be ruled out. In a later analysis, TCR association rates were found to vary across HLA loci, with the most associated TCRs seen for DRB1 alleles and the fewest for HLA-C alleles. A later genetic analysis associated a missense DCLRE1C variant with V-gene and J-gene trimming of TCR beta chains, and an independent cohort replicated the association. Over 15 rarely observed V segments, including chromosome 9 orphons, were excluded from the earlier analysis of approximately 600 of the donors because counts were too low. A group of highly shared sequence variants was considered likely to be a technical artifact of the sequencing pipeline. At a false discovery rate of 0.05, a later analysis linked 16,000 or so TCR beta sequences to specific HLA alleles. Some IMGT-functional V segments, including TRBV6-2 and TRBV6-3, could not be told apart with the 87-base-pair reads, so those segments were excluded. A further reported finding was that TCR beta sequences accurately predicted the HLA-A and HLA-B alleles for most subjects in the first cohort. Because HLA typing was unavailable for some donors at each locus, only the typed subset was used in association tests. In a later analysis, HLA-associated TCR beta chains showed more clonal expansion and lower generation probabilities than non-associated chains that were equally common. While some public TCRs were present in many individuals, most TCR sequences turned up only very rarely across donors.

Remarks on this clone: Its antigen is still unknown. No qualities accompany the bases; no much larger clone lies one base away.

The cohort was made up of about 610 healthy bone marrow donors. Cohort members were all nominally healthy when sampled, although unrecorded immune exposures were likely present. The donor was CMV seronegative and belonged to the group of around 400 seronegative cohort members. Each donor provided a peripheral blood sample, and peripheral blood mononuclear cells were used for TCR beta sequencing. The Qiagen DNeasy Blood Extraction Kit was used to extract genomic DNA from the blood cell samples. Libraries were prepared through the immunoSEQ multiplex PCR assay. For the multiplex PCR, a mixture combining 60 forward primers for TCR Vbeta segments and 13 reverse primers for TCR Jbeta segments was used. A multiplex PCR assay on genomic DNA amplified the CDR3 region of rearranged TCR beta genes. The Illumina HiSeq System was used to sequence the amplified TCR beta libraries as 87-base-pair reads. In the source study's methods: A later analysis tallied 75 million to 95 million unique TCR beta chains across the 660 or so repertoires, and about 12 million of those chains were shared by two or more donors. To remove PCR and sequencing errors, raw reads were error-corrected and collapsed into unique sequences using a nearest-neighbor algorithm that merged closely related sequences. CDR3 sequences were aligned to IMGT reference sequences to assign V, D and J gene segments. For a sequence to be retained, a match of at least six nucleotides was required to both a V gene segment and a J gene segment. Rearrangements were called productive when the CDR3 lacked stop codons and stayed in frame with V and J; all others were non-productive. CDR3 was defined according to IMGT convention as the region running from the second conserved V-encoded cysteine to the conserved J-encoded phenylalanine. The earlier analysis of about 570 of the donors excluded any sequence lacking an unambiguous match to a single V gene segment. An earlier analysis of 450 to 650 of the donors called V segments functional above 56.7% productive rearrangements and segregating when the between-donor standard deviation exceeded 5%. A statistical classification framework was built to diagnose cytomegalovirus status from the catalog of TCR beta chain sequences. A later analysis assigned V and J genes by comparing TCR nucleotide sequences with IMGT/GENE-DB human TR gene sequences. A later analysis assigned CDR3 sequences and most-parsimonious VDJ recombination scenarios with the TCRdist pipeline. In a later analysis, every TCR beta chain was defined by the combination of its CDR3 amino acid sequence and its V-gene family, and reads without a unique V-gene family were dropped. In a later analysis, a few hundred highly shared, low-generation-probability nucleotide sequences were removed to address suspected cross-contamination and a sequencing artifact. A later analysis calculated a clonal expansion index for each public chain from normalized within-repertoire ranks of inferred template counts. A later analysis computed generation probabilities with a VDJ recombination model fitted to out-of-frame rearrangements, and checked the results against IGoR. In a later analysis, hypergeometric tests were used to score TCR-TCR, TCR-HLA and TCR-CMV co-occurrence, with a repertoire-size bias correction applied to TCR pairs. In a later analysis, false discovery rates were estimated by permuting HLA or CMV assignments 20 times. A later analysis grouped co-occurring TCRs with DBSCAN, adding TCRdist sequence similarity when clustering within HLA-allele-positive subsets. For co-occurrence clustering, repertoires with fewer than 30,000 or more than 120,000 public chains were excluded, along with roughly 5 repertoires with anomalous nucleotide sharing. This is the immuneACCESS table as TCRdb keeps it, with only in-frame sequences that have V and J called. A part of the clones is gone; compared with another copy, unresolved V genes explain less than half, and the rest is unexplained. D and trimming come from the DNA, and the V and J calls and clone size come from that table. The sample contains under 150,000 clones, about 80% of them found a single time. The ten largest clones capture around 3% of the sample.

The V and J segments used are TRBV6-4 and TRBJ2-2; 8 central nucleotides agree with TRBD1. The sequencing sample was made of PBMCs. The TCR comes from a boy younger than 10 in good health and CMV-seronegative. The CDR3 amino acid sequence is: CASSAGQGNTGELFF. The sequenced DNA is TGTGCCAGCAGTGCTGGACAGGGAAACACCGGGGAGCTGTTTTTT.